The 32 T cell receptor beta chains given below trace back to one sample, sequenced in a study of Ad26.COV2.S vaccination and SARS-CoV-2 variants. Indicated treatment: about 20 received Ad26.COV2.S at low or high dose, single or two shots; about 5 received placebo; per-sample allocation not given. All samples were drawn on day 63, counting from the first vaccine or placebo injection. The data were produced by immunoSEQ multiplex PCR, yet TCRdb's version contains in-frame clones alone and is incomplete. The sample comprises about 440,000 clones, 90% of which are singletons, and less than 5.5% rests with the top ten. The sequences come from peripheral blood, collected in a trial of Ad26.COV2.S vaccine versus placebo. These receptor sequences come from a person aged 18 to 59 who received the Ad26.COV2.S COVID-19 vaccine or a placebo.

The chain couples TRBV18 to TRBJ2-7, with 10 bases that match TRBD2. This CDR3 region has 19 residues. CDR1 and CDR2 from the germline V gene are KGHSH and LQKENI. Losses at the gene ends were 3 bases for V and 0 bases for J; bases not matched to a gene: 14. CDR3 protein: CASSPLRRASGSFSYEQYF. The CDR3, as DNA: TGTGCCAGCTCACCTCTACGGAGAGCTAGCGGGAGCTTCTCCTACGAGCAGTACTTC. Full variable domain (remainder filled in from reference TRBV18 and TRBJ2-7): NAGVMQNPRHLVRRRGQEARLRCSPMKGHSHVYWYRQLPEEGLKFMVYLQKENIIDESGMPKERFSAEFPKEGPSILRIQQVVRGDSAAYFCASSPLRRASGSFSYEQYFGPGTRLTVT.

The chain joins TRBV15 to TRBJ2-7, with 8 bases that match TRBD1. V dropped 5 bases and J dropped 4; count of bases not matched to a gene: 10. The CDR3 has 15 residues. Germline lookup yields CDR1 LNHNV and CDR2 YYDKDF (reference sequence). DNA for the CDR3: TGTGCCACCAGCCCCGGGACAGGTCTACGTTACGAGCAGTACTTC. This translates into CATSPGTGLRYEQYF.

The rearrangement joins TRBV10-3 to TRBJ1-1; D gene ambiguous. The CDR3 length is 14 residues. Trimming removed 3 bases at V and 3 bases at J, with 11 bases between. Germline loops: CDR1 ENHRY, CDR2 SYGVKD. The CDR3 DNA is TGTGCCATCAGTGAAAGGCAGATGGACACTGAAGCTTTCTTT. Translating it yields CAISERQMDTEAFF.

This chain links TRBV5-1 with TRBJ2-7, with D possibly TRBD1 on 6 matching bases. Looked up from germline, CDR1 is SGHRS and CDR2 is YFSETQ. The CDR3 is 13 residues long. V lost 3 bases and J 2 bases, leaving 9 bases between the germline ends. CDR3 nucleotide sequence: TGCGCCAGCAGCTCCAGGGGTGCCTACGAGCAGTACTTC. Translating gives CASSSRGAYEQYF.

This clone appeared a single time. The rearrangement joins TRBV10-3 to TRBJ2-3, with 8 bases aligning to TRBD2. The V and J ends lost 6 bases and 3 bases, in that order; junction bases with no gene match: 5. This CDR3 contains 14 residues. Germline V gene lookup returns CDR1 ENHRY and CDR2 SYGVKD. CDR3 residues: CAIRFSGDTDTQYF. For the CDR3, the DNA is TGTGCCATCAGGTTTAGCGGGGATACAGATACGCAGTATTTT.

The chain employs TRBV25-1 and TRBJ2-1; D may be TRBD2 (6 bases). Germline lookup yields CDR1 MGHDK and CDR2 SYGVNS. The V and J ends lost 3 bases and 12 bases respectively, with 9 bases between them. The CDR3 covers 11 residues. This CDR3 is CASSEGEVQFF. In DNA form, the CDR3 reads TGTGCCAGCAGTGAGGGGGAGGTGCAGTTCTTC. Variable domain in full (rest from reference TRBV25-1 and TRBJ2-1): EADIYQTPRYLVIGTGKKITLECSQTMGHDKMYWYQQDPGMELHLIHYSYGVNSTEKGDLSSESTVSRIRTEHFPLTLESARPSHTSQYLCASSEGEVQFFGPGTRLTVL.

With respect to this clone: Other DNA sequences of this sample code for an identical CDR3. The V gene is TRBV12-5, the J gene TRBJ2-2, with D tentatively TRBD2 (6 bases). Germline V gene lookup returns CDR1 LGHNT and CDR2 FRNRAP. This CDR3 comprises 12 residues. The ends were cut back, 6 bases at V and 5 bases at J, with 7 bases in the middle. The CDR3 protein is CASGRGTGELFF. CDR3 bases: TGTGCTAGTGGCCGGGGGACCGGGGAGCTGTTTTTT.

The chain links TRBV5-1 to TRBJ2-5, with 11 bases aligning to TRBD2. Trimming took 1 base from V and 4 from J; bases not matched to a gene: 6. There are 16 residues in the CDR3. Germline CDR1 and CDR2: SGHRS and YFSETQ. As DNA, the CDR3 is TGCGCCAGCAGCTTGTTCCTAGCGGGAGGAGGAGAGACCCAGTACTTC. It codes for CASSLFLAGGGETQYF.

The chain employs TRBV2 and TRBJ2-7, with D perhaps matching TRBD2 (5 bases). V was trimmed by 6 bases and J by 0 bases, leaving 9 bases between them. This CDR3 contains 13 residues. Germline loops: CDR1 SNHLY, CDR2 FYNNEI. CDR3 protein: CASRPSGSYEQYF. The CDR3 DNA reads as TGTGCCAGCAGGCCAAGCGGCTCCTACGAGCAGTACTTC.

This chain links TRBV6-5 with TRBJ2-2; D possibly corresponds to TRBD2 (5 bases). Germline V gene data show CDR1 as MNHEY and CDR2 as SVGAGI. V lost 7 bases and J 2 bases, leaving 14 bases between the germline ends. This CDR3 is built from 15 residues. Written as DNA, the CDR3 is TGTGCCAGCACGATGGACTTTCGAAACACCGGGGAGCTGTTTTTT. The encoded protein is CASTMDFRNTGELFF.

The chain combines TRBV13 with TRBJ2-7, with D maybe TRBD1 (6 bases). V was clipped by 5 bases and J by 1 base, with 12 bases between them. The length of the CDR3 is 14 residues. Germline V gene lookup returns CDR1 PRHDT and CDR2 FYEKMQ (reference sequence). In DNA form, the CDR3 reads TGTGCCAGCAGCGTCTTAAGGGGGTCCTACGAGCAGTACTTC. Amino acid sequence: CASSVLRGSYEQYF.

The CDR3 loop reads CPDTVGGAPRGYTF. The CDR3 region has the DNA TGTCCGGATACAGTCGGGGGAGCTCCTCGGGGCTACACCTTC. The chain recombines TRBV30 with TRBJ1-2; a possible D gene is TRBD1 (5 bases). CDR1 is GTSNPN, CDR2 SVGIG, per germline (reference sequence). The CDR3 has 14 residues.

The chain uses TRBV6-2 or TRBV6-3 and TRBJ1-2; D is uncertain. V gave up 4 bases and J gave up 4 bases, with 10 bases separating them. The CDR3 spans 13 residues. In germline, CDR1 is MNHEY, CDR2 SVGEGT. The CDR3 loop reads CASSLTVIYGYTF. Written as DNA, the CDR3 is TGTGCCAGCAGTTTAACTGTGATCTATGGCTACACCTTC.

The J gene is TRBJ1-5, the V gene TRBV5-7; the match to TRBD1 covers 8 bases. TRBV5-7 is an ORF for which the function is uncertain. The V gene end was trimmed by 0 bases and the J gene end by 0 bases; junction bases not matched to a gene: 8. The CDR3 has 18 residues. CDR3 DNA sequence: TGTGCCAGCAGCTTGGGTACAGGGGGGAGGTATAGCAATCAGCCCCAGCATTTT. This sequence encodes CASSLGTGGRYSNQPQHF.

V and J are TRBV28 and TRBJ1-1; D remains ambiguous. Trimming cost V 1 base and J 0 bases, with 9 bases left between them. This CDR3 has 15 amino acids. Germline V lookup: CDR1 MDHEN, CDR2 SYDVKM. The DNA for the CDR3 is TGTGCCAGCAGTTTATCGAGCCAGATGAACACTGAAGCTTTCTTT. Its protein is CASSLSSQMNTEAFF.

The rearrangement uses TRBV4-3 and TRBJ1-1, with D perhaps TRBD1 (5 bases). This CDR3 has 14 amino acids. V dropped 1 base and J dropped 5 bases, with 11 bases sitting between them. CDR1 and CDR2 (germline): LGHNA, YSLEER. The CDR3 is CASSQGVGETEAFF. The CDR3 bases are TGCGCCAGCAGCCAAGGGGTAGGGGAAACTGAAGCTTTCTTT.

Comment on this clone: The sample holds other DNA sequences that translate to the same CDR3. The chain joins TRBV9 to TRBJ1-6; the D is unclear. In germline, CDR1 is SGDLS, CDR2 YYNGEE. The CDR3 consists of 15 residues. Trimming took 2 bases from V and 0 from J, leaving 6 bases between them. The CDR3 DNA follows: TGTGCCAGCAGCGTTGGGAGCTCCTATAATTCACCCCTCCACTTT. This translates into CASSVGSSYNSPLHF.

V usage is TRBV28 and J usage is TRBJ2-3; D tentatively reads TRBD1 or TRBD2 (6 bases each). The CDR3 loop spans 14 amino acids. Trimming left V 6 bases short and J 4 bases short, with 14 bases between. CDR1 MDHEN and CDR2 SYDVKM come from the germline V gene. CDR3 protein: CASSLLGGPDTQYF. CDR3 DNA: TGTGCCAGCAGCCTCTTGGGGGGCCCAGATACGCAGTATTTT.

This chain connects TRBV7-8 to TRBJ2-3, with TRBD2 matching 7 bases. This CDR3 spans 15 amino acids. V was pared by 1 base and J by 2 bases, with 3 bases of the junction left unmatched. Germline V gene data show CDR1 as SGHVS and CDR2 as FQNEAQ. This CDR3 is CASSLGLAATDTQYF. CDR3 DNA sequence: TGTGCCAGCAGCTTAGGGCTAGCGGCCACAGATACGCAGTATTTT.

In its sample, this clone was seen a few times. The chain couples TRBV3-1 (or the pseudogene TRBV3-2) to TRBJ2-2; D tentatively fits TRBD1 or TRBD2 (5 bases each). The ends were cut back, 5 bases at V and 0 bases at J, with 13 bases in the middle. Germline values: CDR1 LGHDT, CDR2 YNNKEL (reference sequence). This CDR3 contains 16 residues. In DNA, the CDR3 is TGTGCCAGCAGCGGGGGTCGAGGGGCGAACACCGGGGAGCTGTTTTTT. It is translated as CASSGGRGANTGELFF.

This chain links TRBV10-3 with TRBJ2-5; 13 bases map to TRBD2. The CDR3 loop spans 18 amino acids. V lost 2 bases to trimming and J lost 2 bases; unmatched junction nucleotides: 8. Germline CDR1 and CDR2: ENHRY and SYGVKD. DNA for the CDR3: TGTGCCATCAGTGAGCCCTATACTAGCGGGAGGGATCAAGAGACCCAGTACTTC. It codes for CAISEPYTSGRDQETQYF.

The chain employs TRBV5-6 and TRBJ1-2; unclear D gene. Germline assignment: CDR1 SGHDT and CDR2 YYEEEE. The V and J ends lost 0 bases and 2 bases respectively, with 5 bases between them. The CDR3 consists of 13 residues. The CDR3 coding sequence is TGTGCCAGCAGCTTGGACACGAACTATGGCTACACCTTC. It specifies CASSLDTNYGYTF.

The chain links TRBV19 to TRBJ2-7, with no clear D. The ends were cut back, 2 bases at V and 1 base at J, with 6 bases in the middle. Germline V gene sequence: CDR1 LNHDA, CDR2 SQIVND (reference sequence). The CDR3 runs to 13 residues. For the CDR3, the DNA is TGTGCCAGTAGTATACCTGGGTCCTACGAGCAGTACTTC. Translating gives CASSIPGSYEQYF.

The chain links TRBV10-3 to TRBJ1-5, with unresolved D. The CDR3 loop spans 13 amino acids. Germline CDR1 reads ENHRY; CDR2 reads SYGVKD. V lost 5 bases, J lost 0 bases, and 5 bases lay in between. CDR3 sequence (DNA): TGTGCCATCAGTCCAGGTAGCAATCAGCCCCAGCATTTT. This gives the protein CAISPGSNQPQHF.

This sequence joins TRBV18 and TRBJ2-3, with D possibly TRBD1 on 6 matching bases. This CDR3 is 14 amino acids long. V was clipped by 2 bases and J by 4 bases, with 10 bases between them. Per the germline V gene, CDR1 is KGHSH and CDR2 is LQKENI. This chain's CDR3 is CASSPNYRADTQYF. CDR3 nucleotides: TGTGCCAGCTCACCAAATTACAGGGCAGATACGCAGTATTTT.

The V call is TRBV28, the J call TRBJ2-2; D might be TRBD2 (7 bases). This CDR3 comprises 16 residues. CDR1 is MDHEN and CDR2 is SYDVKM in the germline V gene. The V gene lost 0 bases and the J gene lost 3 bases, with 11 bases spanning the gap. CDR3 residues: CASSLWAGADTGELFF. In DNA, the CDR3 is TGTGCCAGCAGTTTATGGGCGGGGGCGGACACCGGGGAGCTGTTTTTT. Based on the CDR3 plus reference TRBV28 and TRBJ2-2, the full variable domain is DVKVTQSSRYLVKRTGEKVFLECVQDMDHENMFWYRQDPGLGLRLIYFSYDVKMKEKGDIPEGYSVSREKKERFSLILESASTNQTSMYLCASSLWAGADTGELFFGEGSRLTVL.

This CDR3 is CASVRRAGDTQYF. CDR3 bases: TGTGCCAGCGTCCGGAGGGCCGGGGATACGCAGTATTTT. The chain employs TRBV2 and TRBJ2-3; perhaps TRBD2 as D (6 bases). Trimming left V 8 bases short and J 6 bases short, with 15 bases between. Germline values: CDR1 SNHLY, CDR2 FYNNEI. CDR3 length: 13 residues.

The chain uses TRBV18 and TRBJ1-3; 11 bases match TRBD1. Germline V gives CDR1 KGHSH, CDR2 LQKENI. CDR3 size: 16 residues. J was trimmed by 4 bases and V by 3 bases; bases with no gene match: 5. CDR3 loop: CASSPRTGGVGNTIYF. The DNA for the CDR3 is TGTGCCAGCTCACCTCGGACAGGGGGCGTCGGAAACACCATATATTTT.

The V call is TRBV12-3 or TRBV12-4, the J call TRBJ2-5; no clear D. The V and J ends lost 6 bases and 2 bases respectively, with 10 bases between them. The CDR3 totals 13 residues. CDR3 in amino acids: CASSPDTQETQYF. The CDR3 DNA sequence: TGTGCCAGCAGCCCCGACACTCAAGAGACCCAGTACTTC.

J is TRBJ2-7 and V is TRBV9; perhaps D is TRBD1 or TRBD2 (5 bases each). V was trimmed by 0 bases and J by 0 bases, leaving 10 bases between them. There are 15 residues in the CDR3. CDR1 SGDLS and CDR2 YYNGEE come from the germline V gene. As DNA, the CDR3 is TGTGCCAGCAGCGTAGGAGGGGCCCCCTCCTACGAGCAGTACTTC. Translating gives CASSVGGAPSYEQYF.

The genes are TRBV11-2 and TRBJ1-6; D not certain. CDR1 is SGHAT and CDR2 is FQNNGV in the germline V gene. This CDR3 spans 16 amino acids. Trimming took off 0 bases at V and 0 bases at J, with 6 bases between the two ends. Written as DNA, the CDR3 is TGTGCCAGCAGCTTAGATGAGCGCTCCTATAATTCACCCCTCCACTTT. It specifies CASSLDERSYNSPLHF.

V usage is TRBV9 and J usage is TRBJ2-3; D is ambiguous. The germline V gene encodes CDR1 SGDLS and CDR2 YYNGEE. The CDR3 runs to 12 residues. V lost 4 bases to trimming and J lost 4 bases, with 7 bases between them. The CDR3 nucleotides read TGTGCCAGCAGCATAAGGTCAGATACGCAGTATTTT. This gives the protein CASSIRSDTQYF.